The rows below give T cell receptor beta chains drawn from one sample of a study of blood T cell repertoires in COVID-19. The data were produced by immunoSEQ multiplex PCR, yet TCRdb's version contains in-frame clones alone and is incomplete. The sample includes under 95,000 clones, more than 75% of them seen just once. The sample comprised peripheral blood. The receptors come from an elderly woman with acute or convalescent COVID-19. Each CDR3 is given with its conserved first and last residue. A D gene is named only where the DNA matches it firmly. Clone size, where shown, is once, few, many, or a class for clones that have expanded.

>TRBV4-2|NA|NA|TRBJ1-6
TGTGCCAGCAGCCAAGATGAGATCTCCTATAATTCACCCCTCCACTTT
CASSQDEISYNSPLHF
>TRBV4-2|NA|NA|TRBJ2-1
TGTGCCAGCAGCCACCCAGCAGGGGCTAGCCTTTACAATGAGCAGTTCTTC
CASSHPAGASLYNEQFF
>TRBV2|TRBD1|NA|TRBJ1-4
TGTGCCGGTAAACAGGGGACTAATGAAAAACTGTTTTTT
CAGKQGTNEKLFF
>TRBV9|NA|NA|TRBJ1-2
TGTGCCAGCAGCGTAGCTACTAGAGCCGGCTACACCTTC
CASSVATRAGYTF
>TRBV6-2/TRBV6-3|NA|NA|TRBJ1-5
TGTGCCAGCAGTTACTCGAGAGTCAGGGGCTTAAATCAGCCCCAGCATTTT
CASSYSRVRGLNQPQHF
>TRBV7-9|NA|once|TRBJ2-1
TGTGCCAGCAGCTCCCTACTAGGCAATGAGCAGTTCTTC
CASSSLLGNEQFF
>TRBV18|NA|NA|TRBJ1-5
TGTGCCAGCTCACCAGGCAACCGGGGGTATAGCAATCAGCCCCAGCATTTT
CASSPGNRGYSNQPQHF
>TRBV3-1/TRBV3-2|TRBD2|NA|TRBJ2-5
TGTGCCAGCAGCCAAGAACAGCGGGGGGTGAGGGGAGAGACCCAGTACTTC
CASSQEQRGVRGETQYF
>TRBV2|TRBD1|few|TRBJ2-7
TGTGCCAGCAACGGGGACAGGGGATCCTACGAGCAGTACTTC
CASNGDRGSYEQYF
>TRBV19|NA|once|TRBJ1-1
TGTGCCAGTAGTATCAGATGGCCTGAAGCTTTCTTT
CASSIRWPEAFF
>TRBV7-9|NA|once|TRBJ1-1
TGTGCCAGCAGCCATGTAGTAATCCGAAGCACTGAAGCTTTCTTT
CASSHVVIRSTEAFF
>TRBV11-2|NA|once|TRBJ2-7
TGTGCCAGCAGCTCCGGGACAACTTGGGAAGAGCAGTACTTC
CASSSGTTWEEQYF
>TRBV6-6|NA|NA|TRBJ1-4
TGTGCCAGCAGCAAAGGGGGTCCTAATGAAAAACTGTTTTTT
CASSKGGPNEKLFF
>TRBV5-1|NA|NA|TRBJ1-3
TGCGCCAGCAGCTTGGATTGGGCTGCTGGAAACACCATATATTTT
CASSLDWAAGNTIYF
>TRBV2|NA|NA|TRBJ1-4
TGTGCCAGCAGTGACGTAGGAGTTGATAATGAAAAACTGTTTTTT
CASSDVGVDNEKLFF
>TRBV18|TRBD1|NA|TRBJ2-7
TGTGCCACTCGAGGCCAGGGGGCTTCCTACGAGCAGTACTTC
CATRGQGASYEQYF
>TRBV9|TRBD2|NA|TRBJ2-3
TGTGCCAGCAGCCCGGGACTAGCGGGGGGCCAATTCACAGATACGCAGTATTTT
CASSPGLAGGQFTDTQYF
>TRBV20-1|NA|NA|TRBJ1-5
TGCAGTGCTAGTGTGGAGGGTAGCACCAATCAGCCCCAGCATTTT
CSASVEGSTNQPQHF
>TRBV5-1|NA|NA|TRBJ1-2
TGCGCCAGCAGCTTGAGGGGAGGAGAAGGCTACACCTTC
CASSLRGGEGYTF
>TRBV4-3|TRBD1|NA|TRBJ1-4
TGCGCCAGCAGCCCGGGCAGGCAGGGGGGTGAAAAACTGTTTTTT
CASSPGRQGGEKLFF
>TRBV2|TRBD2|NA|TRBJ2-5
TGTGCCAGCAATCTAGCGGGGGGGCAACGAGAGACCCAGTACTTC
CASNLAGGQRETQYF
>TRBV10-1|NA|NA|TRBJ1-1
TGCGCCAGCAGTCCTACAGCGAACACTGAAGCTTTCTTT
CASSPTANTEAFF
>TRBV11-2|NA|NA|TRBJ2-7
TGTGCCAGCAGCCCGGGGGTCCATGAGCAGTACTTC
CASSPGVHEQYF
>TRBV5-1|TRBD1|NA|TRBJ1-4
TGCGCCAGCAGCTCGACAGGGAGCACGGAAAAACTGTTTTTT
CASSSTGSTEKLFF
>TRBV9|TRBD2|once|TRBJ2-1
TGTGCCAGCAGCCTTCAGGGAGGGTCCTACAATGAGCAGTTCTTC
CASSLQGGSYNEQFF
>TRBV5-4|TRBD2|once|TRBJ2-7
TGTGCCAGCAGCTTGGGGCTAGCGGGTCCCTACGAGCAGTACTTC
CASSLGLAGPYEQYF